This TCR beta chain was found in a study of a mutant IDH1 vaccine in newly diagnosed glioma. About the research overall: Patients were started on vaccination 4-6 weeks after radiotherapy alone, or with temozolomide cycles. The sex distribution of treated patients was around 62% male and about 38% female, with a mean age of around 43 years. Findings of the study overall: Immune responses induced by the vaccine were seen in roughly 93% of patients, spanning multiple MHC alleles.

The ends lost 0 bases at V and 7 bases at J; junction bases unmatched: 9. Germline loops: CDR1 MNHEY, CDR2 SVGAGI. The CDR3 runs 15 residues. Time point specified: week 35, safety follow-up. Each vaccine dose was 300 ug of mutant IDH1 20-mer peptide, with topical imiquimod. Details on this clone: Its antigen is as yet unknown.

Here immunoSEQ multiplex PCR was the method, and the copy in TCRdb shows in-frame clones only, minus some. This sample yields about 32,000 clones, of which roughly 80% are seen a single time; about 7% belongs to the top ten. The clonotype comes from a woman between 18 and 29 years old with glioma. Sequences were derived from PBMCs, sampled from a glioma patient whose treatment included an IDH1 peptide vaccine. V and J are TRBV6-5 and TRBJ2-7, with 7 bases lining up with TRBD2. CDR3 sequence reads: CASSYSLAVQGEQYF. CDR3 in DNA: TGTGCCAGCAGTTACTCTCTAGCGGTTCAGGGAGAGCAGTACTTC.